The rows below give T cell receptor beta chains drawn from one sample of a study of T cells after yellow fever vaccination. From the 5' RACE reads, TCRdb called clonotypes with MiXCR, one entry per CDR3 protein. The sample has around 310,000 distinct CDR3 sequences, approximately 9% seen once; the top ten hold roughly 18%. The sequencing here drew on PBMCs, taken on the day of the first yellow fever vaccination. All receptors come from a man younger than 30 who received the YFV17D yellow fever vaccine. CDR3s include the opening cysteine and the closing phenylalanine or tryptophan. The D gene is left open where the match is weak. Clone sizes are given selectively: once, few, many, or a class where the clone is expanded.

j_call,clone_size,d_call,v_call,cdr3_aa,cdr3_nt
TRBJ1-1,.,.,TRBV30,CAWTPSLTEAFF,TGTGCCTGGACCCCGTCTCTGACTGAAGCTTTCTTT
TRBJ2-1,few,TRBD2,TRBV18,CASSGPGSGGEFF,TGTGCCAGCTCCGGACCCGGCAGCGGGGGCGAGTTCTTC
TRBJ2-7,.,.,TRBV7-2,CASSPRLFEQYF,TGTGCCAGCAGCCCACGCCTTTTCGAGCAGTACTTC
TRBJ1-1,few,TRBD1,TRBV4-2,CASSPGQGKDTEAFF,TGTGCCAGCAGCCCGGGACAGGGTAAGGACACTGAAGCTTTCTTT
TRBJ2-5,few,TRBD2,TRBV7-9,CASSPGLAGVGETQYF,TGTGCCAGCAGCCCCGGACTAGCGGGGGTGGGTGAGACCCAGTACTTC
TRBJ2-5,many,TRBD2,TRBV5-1,CASSLGTSAGRETQYF,TGCGCCAGCAGCTTGGGGACTAGTGCAGGTCGAGAGACCCAGTACTTC
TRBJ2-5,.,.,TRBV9,CASSVDGLFQETQYF,TGTGCCAGCAGCGTCGACGGACTGTTTCAAGAGACCCAGTACTTC
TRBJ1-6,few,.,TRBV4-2,CASSQVPASYNSPLHF,TGTGCCAGCAGCCAAGTTCCAGCCTCCTATAATTCACCCCTCCACTTT
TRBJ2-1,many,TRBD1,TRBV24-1,CATSDSTGESYNEQFF,TGTGCCACCAGTGATTCTACAGGGGAGTCCTACAATGAGCAGTTCTTC
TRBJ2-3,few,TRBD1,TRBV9,CASSGRGDRVADTQYF,TGTGCCAGCAGCGGCAGGGGGGACAGGGTCGCAGATACGCAGTATTTT
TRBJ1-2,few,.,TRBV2,CASSPNSYGYTF,TGTGCCAGCAGCCCCAACTCCTATGGCTACACCTTC
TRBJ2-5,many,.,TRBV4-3,CASSQTPKETQYF,TGCGCCAGCAGCCAAACGCCTAAAGAGACCCAGTACTTC
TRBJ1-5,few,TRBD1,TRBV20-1,CSAPNRGPGPQHF,TGCAGTGCGCCCAACAGGGGCCCAGGGCCCCAGCATTTT
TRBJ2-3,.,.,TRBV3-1,CASSQEATKTDTQYF,TGTGCCAGCAGCCAAGAGGCAACAAAGACAGATACGCAGTATTTT
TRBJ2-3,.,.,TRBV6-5,CASSYSGRWGDTQYF,TGTGCCAGCAGTTACTCGGGACGGTGGGGAGATACGCAGTATTTT
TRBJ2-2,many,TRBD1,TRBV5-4,CASSSGTGDTGELFF,TGTGCCAGCAGCTCCGGGACAGGGGACACCGGGGAGCTGTTTTTT
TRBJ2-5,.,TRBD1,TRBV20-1,CSASSNRGLQETQYF,TGCAGTGCTAGTAGTAACAGGGGCCTCCAAGAGACCCAGTACTTC
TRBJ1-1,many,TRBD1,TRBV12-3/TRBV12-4,CASVKKGQGNTEAFF,TGTGCCAGCGTCAAAAAGGGACAGGGGAACACTGAAGCTTTCTTT
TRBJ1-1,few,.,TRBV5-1,CASSLRAGDDTEAFF,TGCGCCAGCAGCTTGAGAGCAGGCGACGACACTGAAGCTTTCTTT
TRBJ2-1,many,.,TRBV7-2,CASSFRPYDEQFF,TGTGCCAGCAGCTTCAGGCCCTACGATGAGCAGTTCTTC
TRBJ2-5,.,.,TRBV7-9,CASSTQGGETQYF,TGTGCCAGCAGCACACAGGGAGGAGAGACCCAGTACTTC
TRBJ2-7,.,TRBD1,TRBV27,CASSQATGTSYEQYF,TGTGCCAGCAGTCAGGCGACAGGGACATCCTACGAGCAGTACTTC
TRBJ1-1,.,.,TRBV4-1,CASSPIGEVDTEAFF,TGCGCCAGCAGCCCAATTGGGGAAGTGGACACTGAAGCTTTCTTT
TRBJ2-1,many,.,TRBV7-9,CASSFRLGNYGIDEQFF,TGTGCCAGCAGCTTCCGGTTGGGAAATTACGGTATCGATGAGCAGTTCTTC
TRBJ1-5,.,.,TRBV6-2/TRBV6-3,CASSAGANQPQHF,TGTGCCAGCAGTGCAGGGGCCAATCAGCCCCAGCATTTT
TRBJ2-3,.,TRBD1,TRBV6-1,CASSTPGQITDTQYF,TGTGCCAGCAGCACTCCGGGACAGATCACAGATACGCAGTATTTT
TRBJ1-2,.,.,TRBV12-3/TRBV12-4,CASSPGRGMTLNYGYTF,TGTGCCAGCAGCCCTGGCAGGGGAATGACATTGAACTATGGCTACACCTTC
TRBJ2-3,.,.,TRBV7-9,CASIAYLPDTQYF,TGTGCCAGCATCGCATATCTCCCAGATACGCAGTATTTT
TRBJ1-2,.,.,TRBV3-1,CASSQANKGVNGYTF,TGTGCCAGCAGCCAAGCAAACAAAGGGGTTAACGGCTACACCTTC
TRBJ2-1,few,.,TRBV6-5,CASSYFHEQFF,TGTGCCAGCAGTTATTTCCATGAGCAGTTCTTC
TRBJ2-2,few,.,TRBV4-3,CASSQVGRAKGRELFF,TGCGCCAGCAGCCAAGTTGGGCGGGCCAAGGGCCGGGAGCTGTTTTTT
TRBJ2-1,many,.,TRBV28,CASSARRGPYNEQFF,TGTGCCAGCAGCGCTAGGAGGGGCCCCTACAATGAGCAGTTCTTC
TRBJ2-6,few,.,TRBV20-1,CSAPPSGTLESGANVLTF,TGCAGTGCTCCACCGTCCGGGACACTAGAGTCTGGGGCCAACGTCCTGACTTTC
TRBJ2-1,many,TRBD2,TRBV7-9,CASSPNGGGYNEQFF,TGTGCCAGCAGCCCCAACGGGGGGGGTTACAATGAGCAGTTCTTC